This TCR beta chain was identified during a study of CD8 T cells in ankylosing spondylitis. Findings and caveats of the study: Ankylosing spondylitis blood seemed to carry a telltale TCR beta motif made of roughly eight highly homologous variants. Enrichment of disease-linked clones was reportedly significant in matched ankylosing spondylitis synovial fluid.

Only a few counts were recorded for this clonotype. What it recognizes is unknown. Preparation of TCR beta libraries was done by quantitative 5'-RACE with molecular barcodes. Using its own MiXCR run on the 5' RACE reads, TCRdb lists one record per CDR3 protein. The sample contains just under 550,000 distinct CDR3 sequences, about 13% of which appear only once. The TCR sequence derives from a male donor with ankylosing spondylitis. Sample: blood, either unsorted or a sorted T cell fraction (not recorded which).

CDR3: CSARDRRSGTGELFF. For the CDR3, the DNA is TGCAGTGCTAGAGATCGGAGGTCTGGGACCGGGGAGCTGTTTTTT. The V call is TRBV20-1, the J call TRBJ2-2; D is perhaps TRBD2 (5 bases). V lost 0 bases and J lost 5, with 13 bases in between. Germline assignment: CDR1 DFQATT and CDR2 SNEGSKA (reference sequence). CDR3 length: 15 amino acids.